The entry that follows covers one TCR beta chain sequence. Via MiXCR, TCRdb re-called the PCR reads, giving one row per CDR3 protein. The sample carries over 550,000 distinct CDR3 sequences, around 25% recorded once. This sample was taken from a study of molecular identifiers for immune sequencing clone quantification. Trimming took off 3 bases at V and 2 bases at J, with 13 bases between the two ends. The CDR3 runs to 15 residues. The germline gives CDR1 SNHLY, CDR2 FYNNEI. The V gene is TRBV2, the J gene TRBJ2-5, with D maybe TRBD1 (6 bases). This sequence originates from a human donor in good health. Some libraries in this study had Jurkat cell RNA spiked in. The sequenced material came from naive CD8+ T cells from blood, with Jurkat cell RNA spiked in. Documented subset: FACS-sorted CD8+CD4-CCR7+CD45RA+ naive T cells. The CDR3 region is CASSDRGWSQETQYF. The CDR3 bases are TGTGCCAGCAGTGACAGGGGTTGGAGTCAAGAGACCCAGTACTTC.